A selection of T cell receptor beta chains follows, all from one sample in a study of T cells expressing NK-cell markers. Reanalyzing the 5' RACE reads, TCRdb keeps one entry per CDR3 protein, without DNA. Here the sample table reports 400,000 to 500,000 distinct CDR3 sequences. Sequencing input: blood T cells: a sorted CD56 or NKG2C T cell subset, CD4+ or CD8+ T cells, or bulk PBMC T cells (not recorded which). These TCRs come from a woman aged 18-69 years in good health. The CDR3 runs from the conserved cysteine through the conserved F or W.

TRBJ1-3 | 14 | TRBV7-2 | CASRSTALGNTIYF
TRBJ2-1 | 15 | TRBV27 | CASSLYGGSRDEQFF
TRBJ1-6 | 12 | TRBV5-1 | CASRHTNSPLHF
TRBJ2-2 | 14 | TRBV29-1 | CSVEQGLNTGELFF
TRBJ2-3 | 13 | TRBV18 | CASSPPYEDTQYF
TRBJ2-2 | 15 | TRBV7-9 | CASWPRQGVTGELFF
TRBJ2-5 | 15 | TRBV7-2 | CASSLVGQEQETQYF
TRBJ2-5 | 13 | TRBV12-3/TRBV12-4 | CASSLLVGETQYF
TRBJ2-5 | 13 | TRBV27 | CASTGQGGQTQYF
TRBJ2-3 | 13 | TRBV7-6 | CASSLVSADTQYF
TRBJ2-1 | 15 | TRBV6-2/TRBV6-3 | CASGTARGQYNEQFF
TRBJ2-2 | 17 | TRBV7-2 | CASSVRTSGQNTGELFF
TRBJ2-1 | 17 | TRBV10-3 | CAISESLLGRGYNEQFF
TRBJ2-1 | 15 | TRBV20-1 | CSASRQDPSYNEQFF
TRBJ2-7 | 18 | TRBV7-8 | CASSLVATGTGGSYEQYF
TRBJ2-1 | 16 | TRBV20-1 | CSARDRIRGGRSEQFF
TRBJ2-1 | 17 | TRBV27 | CASSSIGTSGWGNEQFF
TRBJ2-7 | 13 | TRBV5-4 | CASTFARSGEQYF
TRBJ1-1 | 12 | TRBV6-6 | CAIRGSGPEAFF
TRBJ2-7 | 14 | TRBV7-2 | CASSLVGGPTEQYF
TRBJ2-1 | 15 | TRBV20-1 | CSARGSGSSYNEQFF
TRBJ2-2 | 16 | TRBV5-1 | CASSLARGRTTGELFF
TRBJ2-3 | 12 | TRBV20-1 | CSARMDPGTQYF